These T cell receptor beta chains were read from a single sample in a study of T-cell reconstitution after alpha-beta-depleted transplantation in children. TCRdb reprocessed the PCR reads via MiXCR and lists one record per CDR3 protein. In the table there are 250,000 to 300,000 distinct CDR3 sequences, 9.9% of which are singletons. This specimen was PBMCs from the stem cell graft donor, taken from the stem cell graft. The receptors shown here come from a human donor who donated a stem cell graft to a child with SCID. Each CDR3 is given with its conserved first and last residue. Each record gives: clone size, CDR3 length, V gene, D gene, J gene, CDR3 DNA, CDR3 protein. The D gene is left open where the match is weak. Clone size is shown for a subset of rows, as once, few, many or a class of expanded clone.

abundance: -; len: 16; v_gene: TRBV20-1; d_gene: -; j_gene: TRBJ2-3; CDR3nt: TGCAGTGCTAGAGTAATGGGGCACAGGGTCACAGATACGCAGTATTTT; CDR3aa: CSARVMGHRVTDTQYF
abundance: -; len: 14; v_gene: TRBV3-1; d_gene: -; j_gene: TRBJ2-7; CDR3nt: TGTGCCAGCAAACCTCAGGGAGCCTCCTACGAGCAGTACTTC; CDR3aa: CASKPQGASYEQYF
abundance: many; len: 14; v_gene: TRBV5-1; d_gene: -; j_gene: TRBJ2-3; CDR3nt: TGCGCCAGCAGCTTGTCCTTTGCCACAGATACGCAGTATTTT; CDR3aa: CASSLSFATDTQYF
abundance: -; len: 16; v_gene: TRBV5-1; d_gene: -; j_gene: TRBJ2-3; CDR3nt: TGCGCCAGCAGCTTGCCCCTTGGAAGTGTGGCAGATACGCAGTATTTT; CDR3aa: CASSLPLGSVADTQYF
abundance: -; len: 18; v_gene: TRBV7-6; d_gene: TRBD2; j_gene: TRBJ2-3; CDR3nt: TGTGCCAGCAGCCTCACCTTTTCAGCGGGGGGGCTGGCAGATACGCAGTATTTT; CDR3aa: CASSLTFSAGGLADTQYF
abundance: few; len: 13; v_gene: TRBV27; d_gene: TRBD1; j_gene: TRBJ2-7; CDR3nt: TGTGCCAGCAGTTTATCGGCAGGGGGCGAGCAGTACTTC; CDR3aa: CASSLSAGGEQYF
abundance: once; len: 14; v_gene: TRBV5-6; d_gene: -; j_gene: TRBJ1-1; CDR3nt: TGTGCCATCAGCCGGGGGCTCGTCGGCTCTGAAGCTTTCTTT; CDR3aa: CAISRGLVGSEAFF
abundance: few; len: 14; v_gene: TRBV4-1; d_gene: -; j_gene: TRBJ2-1; CDR3nt: TGCGCCAGCAGCCAAGATCCAGCCGGCGGTGAGCAGTTCTTC; CDR3aa: CASSQDPAGGEQFF
abundance: few; len: 15; v_gene: TRBV7-9; d_gene: -; j_gene: TRBJ1-1; CDR3nt: TGTGCCAGCAGCTTAGGACTTACCATGAACACTGAAGCTTTCTTT; CDR3aa: CASSLGLTMNTEAFF
abundance: few; len: 16; v_gene: TRBV5-1; d_gene: TRBD2; j_gene: TRBJ2-5; CDR3nt: TGCGCCAGCAGCAATGAGGGGAGGGAGAACCAAGAGACCCAGTACTTC; CDR3aa: CASSNEGRENQETQYF
abundance: few; len: 13; v_gene: TRBV12-3/TRBV12-4; d_gene: TRBD1; j_gene: TRBJ2-7; CDR3nt: TGTGCCAGCAGTTGGGGACAGACTTACGAGCAGTACTTC; CDR3aa: CASSWGQTYEQYF
abundance: few; len: 17; v_gene: TRBV5-1; d_gene: TRBD1; j_gene: TRBJ1-2; CDR3nt: TGCGCCAGCAGCACCGGGACAGGGGGTACGCCCAACTATGGCTACACCTTC; CDR3aa: CASSTGTGGTPNYGYTF
abundance: -; len: 14; v_gene: TRBV12-3/TRBV12-4; d_gene: TRBD1; j_gene: TRBJ1-2; CDR3nt: TGTGCCGGCAGCCCGGACAGGTCGGGTTATGGCTACACCTTC; CDR3aa: CAGSPDRSGYGYTF
abundance: many; len: 15; v_gene: TRBV6-1; d_gene: -; j_gene: TRBJ2-3; CDR3nt: TGTGCCAGCAGTGAATTGGCAGGGACAACAGATACGCAGTATTTT; CDR3aa: CASSELAGTTDTQYF
abundance: -; len: 15; v_gene: TRBV5-6; d_gene: TRBD2; j_gene: TRBJ2-7; CDR3nt: TGTGCCAGCAGCTTTCCCAGCGGGGGGCTCTACGAGCAGTACTTC; CDR3aa: CASSFPSGGLYEQYF
abundance: many; len: 13; v_gene: TRBV29-1; d_gene: -; j_gene: TRBJ2-5; CDR3nt: TGCAGCGTCCCCGGGATGGGAGTAGAGACCCAGTACTTC; CDR3aa: CSVPGMGVETQYF
abundance: many; len: 18; v_gene: TRBV5-1; d_gene: -; j_gene: TRBJ2-3; CDR3nt: TGCGCCAGCAGCGGATTGCCCAATCGACTAAGGGGCACAGATACGCAGTATTTT; CDR3aa: CASSGLPNRLRGTDTQYF
abundance: many; len: 13; v_gene: TRBV5-1; d_gene: -; j_gene: TRBJ1-1; CDR3nt: TGCGCCAGCAGCTTGGTTTCGAACACTGAAGCTTTCTTT; CDR3aa: CASSLVSNTEAFF
abundance: -; len: 12; v_gene: TRBV27; d_gene: -; j_gene: TRBJ1-2; CDR3nt: TGTGCCAGCCTGGGGGGGGGCGATGGCTACACCTTC; CDR3aa: CASLGGGDGYTF
abundance: many; len: 11; v_gene: TRBV9; d_gene: -; j_gene: TRBJ1-1; CDR3nt: TGTGCCAGCGGACCGGCCGTTGAAGCTTTCTTT; CDR3aa: CASGPAVEAFF
abundance: -; len: 16; v_gene: TRBV5-1; d_gene: -; j_gene: TRBJ2-1; CDR3nt: TGCGCCAGCAGCTCCTTTTCGGGGTACTCCTACAATGAGCAGTTCTTC; CDR3aa: CASSSFSGYSYNEQFF
abundance: many; len: 12; v_gene: TRBV29-1; d_gene: -; j_gene: TRBJ2-1; CDR3nt: TGCAGCGTTGATTCAGGGGTGGATGAGCAGTTCTTC; CDR3aa: CSVDSGVDEQFF
abundance: few; len: 18; v_gene: TRBV11-2; d_gene: TRBD1; j_gene: TRBJ1-5; CDR3nt: TGTGCCAGCAGCGCCCAGACGGGACAGGGCCTTAGCAATCAGCCCCAGCATTTT; CDR3aa: CASSAQTGQGLSNQPQHF
abundance: few; len: 16; v_gene: TRBV12-3/TRBV12-4; d_gene: TRBD1; j_gene: TRBJ1-6; CDR3nt: TGTGCCAGCAGTTATGGGACAGGGGCGTATAATTCACCCCTCCACTTT; CDR3aa: CASSYGTGAYNSPLHF
abundance: few; len: 16; v_gene: TRBV12-3/TRBV12-4; d_gene: -; j_gene: TRBJ2-6; CDR3nt: TGTGCCAGCAGTTTAGACAGTTCGTCTGGGGCCAACGTCCTGACTTTC; CDR3aa: CASSLDSSSGANVLTF
abundance: many; len: 15; v_gene: TRBV3-1; d_gene: -; j_gene: TRBJ2-7; CDR3nt: TGTGCCAGCAGCCAGGAACGCGACTGGAACTACGAGCAGTACTTC; CDR3aa: CASSQERDWNYEQYF
abundance: few; len: 14; v_gene: TRBV4-1; d_gene: -; j_gene: TRBJ1-5; CDR3nt: TGCGCCAGCAGCCAAGAGGGTTGGAATCAGCCCCAGCATTTT; CDR3aa: CASSQEGWNQPQHF
abundance: many; len: 14; v_gene: TRBV9; d_gene: -; j_gene: TRBJ1-1; CDR3nt: TGTGCCAGCAGCGTAGGGTCTGTGAACACTGAAGCTTTCTTT; CDR3aa: CASSVGSVNTEAFF
abundance: once; len: 15; v_gene: TRBV4-1; d_gene: -; j_gene: TRBJ1-5; CDR3nt: TGCGCCAGCAGCCAAGTCAGGGATAGCAATCAGCCCCAGCATTTT; CDR3aa: CASSQVRDSNQPQHF
abundance: few; len: 17; v_gene: TRBV27; d_gene: TRBD2; j_gene: TRBJ2-3; CDR3nt: TGTGCCAGCAGTTTAGGTCCCCTAGCGGGGGGCGGAGATACGCAGTATTTT; CDR3aa: CASSLGPLAGGGDTQYF
abundance: few; len: 14; v_gene: TRBV5-6; d_gene: -; j_gene: TRBJ2-7; CDR3nt: TGTGCCAGCAGGTGGGGGGCAGATCCATACGAGCAGTACTTC; CDR3aa: CASRWGADPYEQYF
abundance: few; len: 19; v_gene: TRBV20-1; d_gene: TRBD2; j_gene: TRBJ2-1; CDR3nt: TGCAGTGCTAGACCCTGGGGGGGGAACCAGCGGGACTCCTACAATGAGCAGTTCTTC; CDR3aa: CSARPWGGNQRDSYNEQFF
abundance: few; len: 14; v_gene: TRBV7-9; d_gene: -; j_gene: TRBJ1-1; CDR3nt: TGTGCCAGCAGCTTAGCGCGCACATTCACTGAAGCTTTCTTT; CDR3aa: CASSLARTFTEAFF
abundance: -; len: 15; v_gene: TRBV15; d_gene: TRBD1; j_gene: TRBJ1-1; CDR3nt: TGTGCCACCGGACAGGGGGGGGAGCGGGGCACTGAAGCTTTCTTT; CDR3aa: CATGQGGERGTEAFF
abundance: -; len: 13; v_gene: TRBV9; d_gene: TRBD1; j_gene: TRBJ1-1; CDR3nt: TGTGCCAGCCCCAAGACAGGGGGCGAAGAAGCTTTCTTT; CDR3aa: CASPKTGGEEAFF
abundance: many; len: 12; v_gene: TRBV3-1; d_gene: -; j_gene: TRBJ2-7; CDR3nt: TGTGCCAGCAGCCAAGTGAATTACGAGCAGTACTTC; CDR3aa: CASSQVNYEQYF
abundance: many; len: 16; v_gene: TRBV2; d_gene: -; j_gene: TRBJ2-7; CDR3nt: TGTGCCAGCACCCCCAAACTTTCCGAGACATCCTACGAGCAGTACTTC; CDR3aa: CASTPKLSETSYEQYF
abundance: many; len: 12; v_gene: TRBV29-1; d_gene: -; j_gene: TRBJ1-1; CDR3nt: TGCAGCGTGGGCCGTGGGGGGATGGAAGCTTTCTTT; CDR3aa: CSVGRGGMEAFF
abundance: -; len: 14; v_gene: TRBV6-5; d_gene: -; j_gene: TRBJ2-7; CDR3nt: TGTGCCAGCAGTTATCGGGACACGCCCTACGAGCAGTACTTC; CDR3aa: CASSYRDTPYEQYF
abundance: -; len: 16; v_gene: TRBV20-1; d_gene: TRBD2; j_gene: TRBJ2-3; CDR3nt: TGCAGTGCTAGAGATGGGCTAGCGGCTAGCACAGATACGCAGTATTTT; CDR3aa: CSARDGLAASTDTQYF
abundance: few; len: 15; v_gene: TRBV6-5; d_gene: -; j_gene: TRBJ1-4; CDR3nt: TGTGCCAGCAGTTACTCAGGGGGAAACAATGAAAAACTGTTTTTT; CDR3aa: CASSYSGGNNEKLFF
abundance: -; len: 14; v_gene: TRBV6-5; d_gene: TRBD1; j_gene: TRBJ2-7; CDR3nt: TGTGCCAGCAGTTACTGGACAGGGAACTACGAGCAGTACTTC; CDR3aa: CASSYWTGNYEQYF
abundance: few; len: 14; v_gene: TRBV12-3/TRBV12-4; d_gene: TRBD1; j_gene: TRBJ2-2; CDR3nt: TGTGCCAGCATCGGACAGGGGTTCGCCGGGGAGCTGTTTTTT; CDR3aa: CASIGQGFAGELFF
abundance: -; len: 14; v_gene: TRBV2; d_gene: -; j_gene: TRBJ2-7; CDR3nt: TGTGCCAGCGCACTACAGGGTTCGGGCTACGAGCAGTACTTC; CDR3aa: CASALQGSGYEQYF
abundance: -; len: 14; v_gene: TRBV20-1; d_gene: TRBD2; j_gene: TRBJ2-5; CDR3nt: TGCAGTGCTAGGGGCGGGGGAACAGGAGAGACCCAGTACTTC; CDR3aa: CSARGGGTGETQYF
abundance: -; len: 14; v_gene: TRBV19; d_gene: -; j_gene: TRBJ2-5; CDR3nt: TGTGCCAGTACGGACAGCGCCTTCCAAGAGACCCAGTACTTC; CDR3aa: CASTDSAFQETQYF
abundance: -; len: 14; v_gene: TRBV5-5; d_gene: TRBD1; j_gene: TRBJ1-1; CDR3nt: TGTGCCAGCAGCGTACAGGGGGGAAACACTGAAGCTTTCTTT; CDR3aa: CASSVQGGNTEAFF
abundance: few; len: 11; v_gene: TRBV29-1; d_gene: -; j_gene: TRBJ1-2; CDR3nt: TGCAGCGCCCCGGACGGCTATGGCTACACCTTC; CDR3aa: CSAPDGYGYTF
abundance: many; len: 14; v_gene: TRBV6-5; d_gene: TRBD1; j_gene: TRBJ2-7; CDR3nt: TGTGCCAGCAGTTCCGGGACAGGGTCCTACGAGCAGTACTTC; CDR3aa: CASSSGTGSYEQYF
abundance: many; len: 16; v_gene: TRBV12-3/TRBV12-4; d_gene: -; j_gene: TRBJ2-2; CDR3nt: TGTGCCAGCAGTTTTGGGGGGGCAGTTGACACCGGGGAGCTGTTTTTT; CDR3aa: CASSFGGAVDTGELFF
abundance: many; len: 14; v_gene: TRBV5-1; d_gene: TRBD1; j_gene: TRBJ2-7; CDR3nt: TGCGCCAGCAGTTCTGGACAGGGGGGATACGAGCAGTACTTC; CDR3aa: CASSSGQGGYEQYF